These 29 T cell receptor beta chains came from one sample sequenced in a study of T-cell memory formation after mild COVID-19. TCRdb passed the 5' RACE reads through MiXCR, listing each CDR3 protein once. The sample lists around 370,000 distinct CDR3 sequences; over 20% were seen once. Source material: PBMCs or a T cell subset sorted from them (not recorded which). The receptor set was obtained from an adult woman who had mild COVID-19 (a few samples of this study predate the infection). Cell type and time point are not known.

This clonotype was seen only a few times. This rearrangement joins TRBV5-1 to TRBJ2-2; D is perhaps TRBD1 (5 bases). This CDR3 region has 18 residues. Per the germline V gene, CDR1 is SGHRS and CDR2 is YFSETQ. Trimming left V 2 bases short and J 3 bases short, with 20 bases between. CDR3 region: CASSLESLAMGHTGELFF. For the CDR3, the DNA is TGCGCCAGCAGCTTAGAGTCTTTGGCCATGGGGCACACCGGGGAGCTGTTTTTT.

V usage is TRBV14 and J usage is TRBJ2-5, with D tentatively TRBD2 (6 bases). CDR3 length: 16 amino acids. Per germline, CDR1 SGHDN and CDR2 FVKESK. V lost 2 bases to trimming and J lost 3 bases, with 16 bases between them. CDR3 region: CASSQTSQVGEETQYF. CDR3 in DNA: TGTGCCAGCAGCCAAACTAGCCAAGTGGGCGAAGAGACCCAGTACTTC. Full variable domain (missing parts from reference TRBV14 and TRBJ2-5): EAGVTQFPSHSVIEKGQTVTLRCDPISGHDNLYWYRRVMGKEIKFLLHFVKESKQDESGMPNNRFLAERTGGTYSTLKVQPAELEDSGVYFCASSQTSQVGEETQYFGPGTRLLVL.

The J gene is TRBJ1-2, the V gene TRBV21-1; the table's TRBD1 call for D was not verified on the DNA. TRBV21-1 is shown as a pseudogene. The CDR3 has 14 amino acids. The CDR3 loop reads CASKYRGTDYGYTF. DNA for the CDR3: TGTGCCAGCAAGTATAGGGGGACAGACTATGGCTACACCTTC.

The sample holds one count of this clonotype. This chain connects TRBV6-6 to TRBJ2-5, with a weak D call TRBD2 (6 bases). Germline assignment: CDR1 MNHNY and CDR2 SVGAGI (reference sequence). V was pared by 8 bases and J by 3 bases, with 13 bases between. There are 13 residues in the CDR3. CDR3 sequence (DNA): TGTGCCAGCCAAGGAGCGGGTGAAGAGACCCAGTACTTC. This encodes CASQGAGEETQYF.

This chain joins TRBV7-9 and TRBJ2-7; no firm D call. V was trimmed by 5 bases and J by 6 bases, leaving 8 bases between them. The CDR3 loop spans 11 amino acids. In germline, CDR1 is SEHNR, CDR2 FQNEAQ (reference sequence). CDR3 sequence reads: CASSQGIEQYF. CDR3 sequence (DNA): TGTGCCAGCAGCCAAGGGATCGAGCAGTACTTC. Filled out from reference TRBV7-9 and TRBJ2-7, the complete variable domain reads DTGVSQNPRHKITKRGQNVTFRCDPISEHNRLYWYRQTLGQGPEFLTYFQNEAQLEKSRLLSDRFSAERPKGSFSTLEIQRTEQGDSAMYLCASSQGIEQYFGPGTRLTVT.

The gene calls are TRBV20-1 and TRBJ2-7, with D possibly TRBD1 on 6 matching bases. Per germline, CDR1 DFQATT and CDR2 SNEGSKA (reference sequence). CDR3 size: 14 residues. Trimming removed 0 bases at V and 6 bases at J, with 15 bases between. In DNA form, the CDR3 reads TGCAGTGCTAGAGAACAGGGCTCCATCGGCGAGCAGTACTTC. This gives the protein CSAREQGSIGEQYF.

In this sample, this clonotype turned up a few times. The gene calls are TRBV3-1 and TRBJ2-7; weak D call: TRBD1 (6 bases). Germline lookup yields CDR1 LGHDT and CDR2 YNNKEL (reference sequence). V gave up 3 bases and J gave up 10 bases, with 16 bases separating them. CDR3 length equals 13 residues. CDR3 nucleotides: TGTGCCAGCAGCCACCCACAGGGACGACAACAGTACTTC. Residues: CASSHPQGRQQYF.

The chain has TRBV7-2 and TRBJ2-1; 11 bases line up with TRBD2. V lost 4 bases, J lost 4 bases, and 6 bases stayed unmatched. Per the germline V gene, CDR1 is SGHTA and CDR2 is FQGNSA. The CDR3 runs 16 residues. For the CDR3, the DNA is TGTGCCAGCAGCTCCGTAGCGGGAGGGGTATACAATGAGCAGTTCTTC. Translating it yields CASSSVAGGVYNEQFF.

The CDR3 DNA reads TGTGCCAGTAGTATTAATTCAAGGACCTCCTACGAGCAGTACTTC. It is translated as CASSINSRTSYEQYF. V is TRBV19 and J is TRBJ2-7; the D is unclear. The germline CDR1 and CDR2 sequences are LNHDA and SQIVND (reference sequence). This CDR3 has 15 amino acids. V lost 3 bases, J lost 0 bases, and 12 bases lay in between. Together with reference TRBV19 and TRBJ2-7, the CDR3 gives the full variable domain: DGGITQSPKYLFRKEGQNVTLSCEQNLNHDAMYWYRQDPGQGLRLIYYSQIVNDFQKGDIAEGYSVSREKKESFPLTVTSAQKNPTAFYLCASSINSRTSYEQYFGPGTRLTVT.

This clonotype has more than one count but fewer than ten. The J gene is TRBJ1-1, the V gene TRBV12-3 or TRBV12-4; D remains unclear. The CDR3 totals 14 residues. V was cut by 3 bases and J by 4 bases, with 12 bases left in between. The CDR3 loop reads CASSLKIDGTEAFF. The DNA of the CDR3 is TGTGCCAGCAGTTTGAAGATAGATGGCACTGAAGCTTTCTTT.

This clonotype appeared a few times. V gene TRBV24-1 combines with J gene TRBJ2-1, with no clear D. Germline V gene data show CDR1 as KGHDR and CDR2 as SFDVKD. V lost 4 bases to trimming and J lost 0 bases, with 6 bases between them. The CDR3 has 14 residues. As DNA, the CDR3 is TGTGCCACCAGTGAAGGAAACTCCTACAATGAGCAGTTCTTC. It yields the protein CATSEGNSYNEQFF.

CDR3 DNA sequence: TGTGCCAGCAGTGAGACTGGGTATGGCTACACCTTC. Amino acids: CASSETGYGYTF. The chain joins TRBV6-1 to TRBJ1-2; D unclear. V shed 3 bases and J shed 5 bases, with 7 bases lying between them. This CDR3 region has 12 residues. In germline, CDR1 is MNHNS, CDR2 SASEGT.

This chain connects TRBV5-1 to TRBJ1-1, with a tentative D call TRBD1 (6 bases). This CDR3 has 14 amino acids. V was cut by 0 bases and J by 5 bases, with 11 bases left in between. Germline CDR1 is SGHRS and CDR2 is YFSETQ. The CDR3 sequence: CASSLGDTRTEAFF. The CDR3 DNA follows: TGCGCCAGCAGCTTGGGGGACACCCGGACTGAAGCTTTCTTT.

The V gene is TRBV15, the J gene TRBJ2-1, with 9 bases matching TRBD1. This CDR3 has 17 amino acids. Germline V gene sequence: CDR1 LNHNV, CDR2 YYDKDF (reference sequence). V was pared by 0 bases and J by 3 bases, with 6 bases of the junction left unmatched. Written as DNA, the CDR3 is TGTGCCACCAGCAGAGACGCTGCGGGACAGGGCTACAATGAGCAGTTCTTC. It encodes CATSRDAAGQGYNEQFF.

The chain recombines TRBV25-1 with TRBJ1-1, with TRBD1 matching over 8 bases. The germline CDR1 and CDR2 sequences are MGHDK and SYGVNS. V shed 8 bases, J shed 0 bases, and the junction held 5 bases outside the gene matches. The CDR3 covers 14 residues. The CDR3 is CASQDRDMNTEAFF. The DNA of the CDR3 is TGTGCCAGCCAGGACAGGGACATGAACACTGAAGCTTTCTTT.

This clonotype came up a few times. The chain combines TRBV27 with TRBJ2-2; 7 nucleotides agree with TRBD1. With 4 bases clipped from V and 2 bases from J, the junction kept 4 bases outside the gene matches. The germline V gene has CDR1 MNHEY and CDR2 SMNVEV (reference sequence). This CDR3 region has 15 residues. This CDR3 reads CASSWGQKNTGELFF. DNA of the CDR3: TGTGCCAGCAGTTGGGGACAGAAAAACACCGGGGAGCTGTTTTTT.

The chain recombines TRBV5-1 with TRBJ1-2; 7 bases are shared with TRBD1. This CDR3 spans 13 amino acids. CDR1 SGHRS and CDR2 YFSETQ come from the germline V gene. With V trimmed by 4 bases and J by 4 bases, 4 bases remained unmatched. This CDR3 is CASSPRQGYGYTF. The DNA of the CDR3 is TGCGCCAGCAGCCCGAGACAGGGCTATGGCTACACCTTC.

This clonotype was detected a few times. This chain joins TRBV18 and TRBJ1-5, with 8 bases fitting TRBD1. J was trimmed by 8 bases and V by 3 bases; bases with no gene match: 9. The germline gives CDR1 KGHSH, CDR2 LQKENI. The length of the CDR3 is 15 residues. The CDR3 bases are TGTGCCAGCTCACCGGACAGGGTGCCCAGCGAGCCCCAGCATTTT. It codes for CASSPDRVPSEPQHF. Full variable domain (outside the CDR3, taken from reference TRBV18 and TRBJ1-5): NAGVMQNPRHLVRRRGQEARLRCSPMKGHSHVYWYRQLPEEGLKFMVYLQKENIIDESGMPKERFSAEFPKEGPSILRIQQVVRGDSAAYFCASSPDRVPSEPQHFGDGTRLSIL.

The chain joins TRBV11-2 to TRBJ1-5; 7 bases line up with TRBD1. CDR3 length equals 14 residues. From germline, CDR1 is SGHAT and CDR2 FQNNGV. Germline trimming cut 3 bases from V and 2 bases from J; bases unmatched to any gene: 1. The CDR3 DNA is TGTGCCAGCAGCTTCGGGACAGGCAATCAGCCCCAGCATTTT. Its translation is CASSFGTGNQPQHF.

This chain uses TRBV7-2 with TRBJ1-4, with TRBD1 identical over 7 bases. The CDR3 consists of 15 residues. Germline lookup yields CDR1 SGHTA and CDR2 FQGNSA. J lost 7 bases, V lost 10 bases, and 15 bases had no gene match. CDR3 sequence (DNA): TGTGCCATAATGCGATCCGGGACAGTAGGTGAAAAACTGTTTTTT. This encodes CAIMRSGTVGEKLFF.

This clonotype was observed a few times. CDR3 in amino acids: CASSQDPETQYF. DNA for the CDR3: TGTGCCAGCAGCCAAGATCCGGAGACCCAGTACTTC. The V and J genes are TRBV14 and TRBJ2-5; D unresolved. From germline, CDR1 is SGHDN and CDR2 FVKESK. CDR3 length: 12 amino acids. Trimming stripped 0 bases from V and 5 bases from J, with 4 bases between.

There are a few counts of this clonotype. Likely a read error: the CDR3 ends without its conserved phenylalanine or tryptophan. Because the CDR3's place on the DNA is in doubt, the DNA is left out and the CDR3 is given as listed by TCRdb. The genes are TRBV24-1 and TRBJ1-4; the tabulated D call, TRBD1, remains unverified against the DNA. The V gene's germline CDR1 is KGHDR and CDR2 SFDVKD. 11 amino acids form the CDR3, both terminal residues included. The CDR3 sequence: CATSDSDPRNI.

This chain uses TRBV5-1 with TRBJ1-4; weak D call: TRBD1 (5 bases). This CDR3 contains 15 residues. Trimming left V 2 bases short and J 6 bases short, with 14 bases between. Per the germline V gene, CDR1 is SGHRS and CDR2 is YFSETQ. Written as DNA, the CDR3 is TGCGCCAGCAGCTTTGTGGCAGGGTTGGATGAAAAACTGTTTTTT. As protein: CASSFVAGLDEKLFF.

In its sample, this clonotype was seen a few times. This chain uses TRBV7-3 with TRBJ2-2; D might be TRBD2 (6 bases). Germline V gives CDR1 SGHTA, CDR2 FQGTGA. The CDR3 is 16 amino acids. V lost 4 bases and J 7 bases, leaving 19 bases between the germline ends. The chain's CDR3 is CASSSVASARYGELFF. DNA for the CDR3: TGTGCCAGCAGCTCGGTGGCTAGCGCCCGGTACGGGGAGCTGTTTTTT.

This clonotype has only a few counts. The chain is built from TRBV2 and TRBJ2-7; the match to TRBD1 covers 8 bases. CDR1 is SNHLY, CDR2 FYNNEI, per germline. V lost 4 bases and J lost 2; bases outside the gene matches: 4. The CDR3 runs 14 residues. The CDR3 spells CASSGRTGPYEQYF. CDR3 nucleotides: TGTGCCAGCAGTGGGAGGACAGGGCCCTACGAGCAGTACTTC.

The chain links TRBV20-1 to TRBJ2-1; 8 positions match TRBD2. From germline, CDR1 is DFQATT and CDR2 SNEGSKA (reference sequence). The CDR3 is 15 residues long. The trim removed 6 bases at V and 6 bases at J, leaving 13 bases unmatched. The CDR3 loop reads CSARPALRGGNEQFF. In DNA, the CDR3 is TGCAGTGCGCGGCCGGCCTTACGGGGGGGCAATGAGCAGTTCTTC.

The chain carries TRBV18 and TRBJ1-1; no clear D. The CDR3 runs 14 residues. Trimming took 3 bases from V and 9 from J, leaving 17 bases between them. Germline CDR1 reads KGHSH; CDR2 reads LQKENI. DNA for the CDR3: TGTGCCAGCTCACCCGCAGATGACGGTCCCAAAGCTTTCTTT. This encodes CASSPADDGPKAFF.

The rearrangement joins TRBV7-8 to TRBJ2-5; D might be TRBD1 (5 bases). V shed 6 bases and J shed 7 bases, with 21 bases lying between them. Germline lookup yields CDR1 SGHVS and CDR2 FQNEAQ. The CDR3 has 15 amino acids. The CDR3 loop reads CASRLTDSDWRTQYF. The CDR3 nucleotides read TGTGCCAGCAGATTGACCGACAGCGACTGGAGGACCCAGTACTTC.

This clonotype was counted between two and nine times. J is TRBJ1-5 and V is TRBV10-3, with D possibly TRBD1 on 5 matching bases. Trimming removed 5 bases at V and 0 bases at J, with 8 bases between. CDR3 length: 14 amino acids. Germline V gene lookup returns CDR1 ENHRY and CDR2 SYGVKD. CDR3 protein: CAISLTDSNQPQHF. CDR3 nucleotide sequence: TGTGCCATCAGTCTGACAGATAGCAATCAGCCCCAGCATTTT.